The 29 T cell receptor beta chains listed next were all sequenced from one sample in a study of T cells after yellow fever vaccination. TCRdb recomputed calls from the 5' RACE reads with MiXCR, one row per CDR3 protein. The sample yields some 340,000 distinct CDR3 sequences, about 10% seen once. Specimen: CD4+ T cells sorted from PBMCs, collected 45 days after the yellow fever booster vaccination. These receptors were taken from a young man who received the YFV17D yellow fever vaccine.

This clonotype was seen a handful of times. The chain has TRBV28 and TRBJ2-7; 8 nucleotides match TRBD2. From germline, CDR1 is MDHEN and CDR2 SYDVKM. The CDR3 runs to 16 residues. Trimming took 6 bases from V and 0 from J; bases not matched to a gene: 10. The CDR3, as DNA: TGTGCCAGCAGCCCTAGCGGGTCGCTAAACTCCTACGAGCAGTACGTC. Amino acids: CASSPSGSLNSYEQYV.

This chain connects TRBV29-1 to TRBJ2-7; 10 bases line up with TRBD1. The V segment lost 6 bases and the J segment 3 bases; nucleotides outside the gene matches: 5. The CDR3 totals 13 residues. CDR1 and CDR2 (germline): SQVTM, ANQGSEA. The DNA of the CDR3 is TGCAGCGTAGGGACAGGGGTTAACTACGAGCAGTACTTC. The encoded protein is CSVGTGVNYEQYF.

This clonotype has just a few counts. The chain links TRBV6-4 to TRBJ1-2, with TRBD1 as a possible D gene (5 bases). Trimming shortened V by 4 bases and J by 5 bases, and 14 bases separated the two germline ends. Germline V gene lookup returns CDR1 MRHNA and CDR2 SNTAGT. This CDR3 has 14 amino acids. CDR3 loop: CASSADGGWYGYTF. The DNA of the CDR3 is TGTGCCAGCAGTGCGGACGGGGGTTGGTATGGCTACACCTTC.

A few counts support this clonotype. V is TRBV7-2 and J is TRBJ2-7; 10 nucleotides align to TRBD2. The CDR3 spans 17 residues. CDR1 and CDR2 from the germline V gene are SGHTA and FQGNSA. V lost 6 bases to trimming and J lost 2 bases; unmatched junction nucleotides: 13. This chain's CDR3 is CASSPTPLAGVTYEQYF. The CDR3 DNA reads TGTGCCAGCAGTCCCACCCCTCTAGCGGGGGTCACCTACGAGCAGTACTTC. Based on the CDR3 plus reference TRBV7-2 and TRBJ2-7, the full variable domain is GAGVSQSPSNKVTEKGKDVELRCDPISGHTALYWYRQSLGQGLEFLIYFQGNSAPDKSGLPSDRFSAERTGGSVSTLTIQRTQQEDSAVYLCASSPTPLAGVTYEQYFGPGTRLTVT.

The sample holds many counts of this clonotype. The chain joins TRBV10-3 to TRBJ2-3, with a possible D match to TRBD2 (5 bases). Germline CDR1 ENHRY, CDR2 SYGVKD. CDR3 length: 16 amino acids. V was clipped by 2 bases and J by 4 bases, with 16 bases between them. CDR3 in amino acids: CAISERAARGSDTQYF. The CDR3 nucleotides read TGTGCCATCAGTGAGAGGGCCGCCCGAGGGTCAGATACGCAGTATTTT.

The rearrangement uses TRBV20-1 and TRBJ2-1; D may match TRBD1 or TRBD2 (5 bases each). Trimming removed 2 bases at V and 6 bases at J, with 17 bases between. In germline, CDR1 is DFQATT, CDR2 SNEGSKA (reference sequence). The CDR3 contains 15 residues. Written as DNA, the CDR3 is TGCAGTGCTAGAAACCCGGGACCCAGGACCAATGAGCAGTTCTTC. Translation: CSARNPGPRTNEQFF.

The V and J genes are TRBV6-5 and TRBJ2-1; weak D call: TRBD2 (5 bases). Germline V gene sequence: CDR1 MNHEY, CDR2 SVGAGI. V was clipped by 0 bases and J by 0 bases, with 12 bases between them. This CDR3 has 17 residues. The CDR3 region is CASSYSSSRVSYNEQFF. CDR3 DNA sequence: TGTGCCAGCAGTTACTCGTCTAGCCGGGTCTCCTACAATGAGCAGTTCTTC.

The CDR3 DNA follows: TGTGCCAGCAGAGGGCAGGGGAATGAAAAACTGTTTTTT. It codes for CASRGQGNEKLFF. The chain combines TRBV25-1 with TRBJ1-4, with D tentatively TRBD1 (6 bases). Germline CDR1 MGHDK, CDR2 SYGVNS. The CDR3 loop spans 13 amino acids. V was shortened by 6 bases and J by 5 bases, with 10 bases between the two germline ends.

This clonotype was detected ten times or more. This chain uses TRBV5-1 with TRBJ1-2; D call uncertain. CDR3 size: 14 residues. Germline CDR1 and CDR2: SGHRS and YFSETQ. Trimming took off 0 bases at V and 3 bases at J, with 9 bases between the two ends. DNA of the CDR3: TGCGCCAGCAGCTTGGACGCCCAGGACTATGGCTACACCTTC. This translates into CASSLDAQDYGYTF. Using reference TRBV5-1 and TRBJ1-2 for the parts outside the CDR3, the full variable domain is KAGVTQTPRYLIKTRGQQVTLSCSPISGHRSVSWYQQTPGQGLQFLFEYFSETQRNKGNFPGRFSGRQFSNSRSEMNVSTLELGDSALYLCASSLDAQDYGYTFGSGTRLTVV.

This clonotype was seen repeatedly, ten times or more. The genes are TRBV7-2 and TRBJ2-5, with D possibly matching TRBD1 (5 bases). Per the germline V gene, CDR1 is SGHTA and CDR2 is FQGNSA. This CDR3 has 13 amino acids. The germline V and J ends were trimmed by 5 bases and 3 bases, with 10 bases remaining between them. The CDR3, as DNA: TGTGCCAGCAGCACACAGGCGAAAGAGACCCAGTACTTC. Translation: CASSTQAKETQYF. Full variable domain (rest looked up from reference TRBV7-2 and TRBJ2-5): GAGVSQSPSNKVTEKGKDVELRCDPISGHTALYWYRQSLGQGLEFLIYFQGNSAPDKSGLPSDRFSAERTGGSVSTLTIQRTQQEDSAVYLCASSTQAKETQYFGPGTRLLVL.

This clonotype was detected only a few times. This chain uses TRBV7-2 with TRBJ2-7; no reliable D call. CDR3 length: 11 amino acids. V lost 1 base to trimming and J lost 5 bases, with 3 bases between them. The germline gives CDR1 SGHTA, CDR2 FQGNSA. The CDR3 loop reads CASSLDNEQYV. As DNA, the CDR3 is TGTGCCAGCAGCTTAGATAACGAGCAGTACGTC.

This clonotype was seen at least ten times. This rearrangement joins TRBV6-2 or TRBV6-3 to TRBJ2-4; 8 nucleotides agree with TRBD1. The length of the CDR3 is 18 residues. J gave up 1 base and V 5 bases, and 13 bases lay outside the gene matches. CDR1 MNHEY and CDR2 SVGEGT come from the germline V gene. The CDR3 region has the DNA TGTGCCAGCAGTCCCAGGGGGCAATCTCCGCGGGCCAAAAACATTCAGTACTTC. The encoded protein is CASSPRGQSPRAKNIQYF.

This clonotype has more than one count but fewer than ten. The chain is built from TRBV4-2 and TRBJ2-6; D ambiguous. The germline V gene has CDR1 LGHNA and CDR2 YNFKEQ. Trimming removed 4 bases at V and 2 bases at J, with 9 bases between. This CDR3 region has 15 residues. As DNA, the CDR3 is TGTGCCAGCAGCCCAGGATATACTGGGGCCAACGTCCTGACTTTC. It translates to CASSPGYTGANVLTF.

The table lists this clonotype with a few counts. An end of the junction does not agree with germline; a read error may underlie this. The gene calls are TRBV12-3 or TRBV12-4 and TRBJ2-2, with D hard to call. The CDR3 consists of 15 residues. Here the CDR3 DNA reads TGTGCCAGCAGTAGTTTGGGTGGGAACGCCGGGGAGCTGTTTTTT. Encoded protein: CASSSLGGNAGELFF.

This clonotype showed up many times. The rearrangement joins TRBV12-3 or TRBV12-4 to TRBJ2-1; TRBD1 agrees at 11 bases. CDR3 length: 15 amino acids. With 5 bases clipped from V and 4 bases from J, the junction kept 4 bases outside the gene matches. The CDR3 region has the DNA TGTGCCAGCAGTGCGGGACAGGGGGTATACAATGAGCAGTTCTTC. Encoded protein: CASSAGQGVYNEQFF.

The rearrangement links TRBV3-1 to TRBJ1-2, with TRBD1 identical over 9 bases. The CDR3 is made up of 13 amino acids. Germline CDR1 and CDR2: LGHDT and YNNKEL (reference sequence). Trimming at V came to 6 bases and at J to 7 bases, leaving 6 bases not matched to a gene. In DNA form, the CDR3 reads TGTGCCAGCAGTCTGGACAGGGGAGCTGGCTACACCTTC. Translated: CASSLDRGAGYTF.

The chain carries TRBV12-3 or TRBV12-4 and TRBJ2-3; possibly TRBD1 or TRBD2 for D (5 bases each). The CDR3 totals 15 residues. Trimming removed 5 bases at V and 2 bases at J, with 14 bases between. The CDR3 DNA reads as TGTGCCAGCAGTCAAGCCGGGGCAGCCACAGATACGCAGTATTTT. Protein: CASSQAGAATDTQYF.

This clonotype occurred many times. The V gene is TRBV7-3, the J gene TRBJ2-4; D could derive from TRBD1 or TRBD2 (5 bases each). CDR1 is SGHTA and CDR2 is FQGTGA in the germline V gene. The CDR3 runs 13 residues. V was cut by 2 bases and J by 11 bases, with 13 bases left in between. The CDR3 sequence: CASSLSTWDVQYF. The CDR3 nucleotides are TGTGCCAGCAGCTTATCCACCTGGGACGTTCAGTACTTC.

This clonotype has more than one count but fewer than ten. The chain has TRBV19 and TRBJ1-5, with TRBD1 identical over 9 bases. The CDR3 length is 19 residues. Germline V CDR1 and CDR2: LNHDA, SQIVND (reference sequence). J was trimmed by 2 bases and V by 2 bases; bases with no gene match: 13. This CDR3 is CASSIRWATGGEGNQPQHF. CDR3 nucleotides: TGTGCCAGTAGTATACGGTGGGCTACAGGGGGCGAGGGCAATCAGCCCCAGCATTTT.

The CDR3 DNA follows: TGTGCCAGCAGCTCCCCTTTTGGGGTGGCCGGGGAGCTGTTTTTT. The encoded protein is CASSSPFGVAGELFF. The chain joins TRBV7-6 to TRBJ2-2, with D unresolved. The V gene's germline CDR1 is SGHVS and CDR2 FNYEAQ. Trimming stripped 4 bases from V and 6 bases from J, with 15 bases between. The CDR3 sequence is 15 residues long.

The table lists this clonotype with a few counts. CDR3 amino acids: CASKRGTTETQYF. The CDR3, as DNA: TGTGCCAGTAAAAGAGGGACCACAGAGACCCAGTACTTC. The V gene is TRBV19, the J gene TRBJ2-5, with D perhaps TRBD1 or TRBD2 (5 bases each). This CDR3 spans 13 amino acids. V lost 7 bases to trimming and J lost 4 bases, with 13 bases between them. Germline CDR1 LNHDA, CDR2 SQIVND (reference sequence).

The J gene is TRBJ2-1, the V gene TRBV24-1, with 8 bases aligning to TRBD1. J lost 5 bases, V lost 4 bases, and 6 bases had no gene match. The CDR3 covers 15 residues. Germline CDR1 reads KGHDR; CDR2 reads SFDVKD. CDR3 amino acids: CATSDRRTGNNEQFF. CDR3 sequence (DNA): TGTGCCACCAGTGACCGGAGGACAGGGAACAATGAGCAGTTCTTC.

This clonotype came up a few times. The rearrangement uses TRBV5-1 and TRBJ2-3; D is unresolved. The CDR3 sequence is 13 residues long. The V gene's germline CDR1 is SGHRS and CDR2 YFSETQ. Trimming removed 0 bases at V and 6 bases at J, with 8 bases between. CDR3 nucleotide sequence: TGCGCCAGCAGCTTGGCAACACGGGATACGCAGTATTTT. This encodes CASSLATRDTQYF.

Here the CDR3 DNA reads TGTGCCAGCAGCTTGGGTGGGCCCTCTTTGTGGGAGCAGTACTTC. It yields the protein CASSLGGPSLWEQYF. The chain couples TRBV5-5 to TRBJ2-7; D is uncertain. The CDR3 runs 15 residues. Germline CDR1 is SGHKS and CDR2 is YYEKEE (reference sequence). V lost 0 bases, J lost 7 bases, and 17 bases lay in between.

Many counts were recorded for this clonotype. The genes are TRBV4-3 and TRBJ1-6; D remains unclear. Trimming stripped 0 bases from V and 6 bases from J, with 9 bases between. This CDR3 contains 15 residues. Germline V CDR1 and CDR2: LGHNA, YSLEER. This CDR3 reads CASSQEFKGNSPLHF. The CDR3 nucleotides read TGCGCCAGCAGCCAAGAATTTAAGGGTAATTCACCCCTCCACTTT.

This chain joins TRBV6-2 or TRBV6-3 and TRBJ1-2; a weak D match, TRBD1 (5 bases). Trimming took off 2 bases at V and 7 bases at J, with 11 bases between the two ends. The CDR3 runs 13 residues. Germline CDR1 and CDR2: MNHEY and SVGEGT. CDR3 region: CASSYAGIGGYTF. The CDR3 DNA follows: TGTGCCAGCAGTTACGCAGGGATCGGTGGCTACACCTTC.

A few counts support this clonotype. The chain employs TRBV6-5 and TRBJ2-2; the match to TRBD1 covers 8 bases. The CDR3 contains 15 residues. V lost 5 bases, J lost 7 bases, and 9 bases stayed unmatched. Germline loops: CDR1 MNHEY, CDR2 SVGAGI. CDR3 in amino acids: CASSHPDRASGELFF. The CDR3 DNA reads TGTGCCAGCAGTCACCCGGACAGGGCTAGCGGGGAGCTGTTTTTT.

Details on this clonotype: Germline is not matched at one junction end, which may reflect a read error. The J gene is TRBJ2-1, the V gene TRBV5-6, with 8 nucleotides matching TRBD1. CDR1 SGHDT and CDR2 YYEEEE come from the germline V gene. This CDR3 region has 15 residues. The chain's CDR3 is CATSEGQGAYNEQFF. CDR3 bases: TGTGCCACCAGCGAGGGGCAGGGGGCATACAATGAGCAGTTCTTC.

This clonotype was found many times. The chain has TRBV12-3 or TRBV12-4 and TRBJ2-3, with D possibly matching TRBD2 (6 bases). Trimming took 3 bases from V and 2 from J, leaving 18 bases between them. The CDR3 covers 17 residues. The CDR3 nucleotides are TGTGCCAGCAGTTTGGCTGGGGGAGCGGGCCCCACAGATACGCAGTATTTT. Translating it yields CASSLAGGAGPTDTQYF.